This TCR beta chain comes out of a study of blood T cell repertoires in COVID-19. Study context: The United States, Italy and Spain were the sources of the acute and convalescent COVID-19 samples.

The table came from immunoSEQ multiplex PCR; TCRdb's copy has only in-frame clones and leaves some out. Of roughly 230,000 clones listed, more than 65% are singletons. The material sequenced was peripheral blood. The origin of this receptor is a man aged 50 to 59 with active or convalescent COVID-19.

CDR3 sequence reads: CAVHHGFNQPQHF. Here the CDR3 DNA reads TGTGCCGTTCATCACGGTTTCAATCAGCCCCAGCATTTT. The V call is TRBV6-5, the J call TRBJ1-5; no clear D. This CDR3 has 13 residues. The V gene lost 11 bases and the J gene lost 3 bases, with 14 bases spanning the gap. Germline loops: CDR1 MNHEY, CDR2 SVGAGI.